This record covers a single TCR beta chain. This clone was detected a few times. No antigen is known for it. Base qualities were left out, and no much larger clone turns up one base away. The time point label for this specimen denotes: baseline before first vaccination. The vaccinee samples were drawn from two UK trials, COV001 and COV002, one of which was a single-blind randomized controlled phase 2/3 trial testing AZD1222 (ChAdOx1 nCoV-19) in healthy adults. For TCRbeta chain sequencing, PBMC samples from trial participants were taken at day 0 and at day 28 after the second dose. The CDR3 regions of human TCRbeta chains were subjected to immunosequencing. In the authors' own workflow: TCRs in the repertoires were compared against a reference library of SARS-CoV-2-specific TCRs that had been generated with the MIRA antigen-specificity platform. Breadth meant the fraction of unique TCRs that were SARS-CoV-2-associated, whereas depth meant the fraction of total T cells that were SARS-CoV-2-associated. Using the MIRA data, every spike-specific TCR was mapped to the spike region that the TCR reacted to and assigned to either a CD4 or a CD8 class. Log10-transformed breadth and depth values were compared by one-way ANOVA with Sidak's multiple comparisons tests. Sourced from immuneACCESS, this table was stored by TCRdb with only in-frame sequences that have V and J called. A share of the clones is absent; for the studies checked, an unresolved V gene accounts for under half, and the remainder has no known explanation. The V and J calls and clone size come from that table; D and trimming were worked out from the DNA. The sample table contains under 130,000 clones; only one count was recorded for just under 95% of them. Of the sample, 2.2% falls within the top ten clones.

This sample was taken from a study of T cell responses to AZD1222 COVID-19 vaccine (dated by TCRdb to the early 2020s). Background on the whole study: AZD1222 recipients with second doses at about 4 weeks or about 12 weeks were pooled, because spike-specific TCR depth and breadth did not differ between schedules. A total of 230 to 250 trial participants underwent TCR sequencing, of whom approximately 210 received two doses of AZD1222 and about 25 received two doses of the MenACWY control vaccine. Enrollment into the trials was organized by age into subgroups of 18-55, 56-69 and 70-plus years, and those subgroups contained roughly 160, 29 and 62 TCR-sequenced participants, respectively.

The germline V gene provides CDR1 MNHNS and CDR2 SASEGT. A distance of 9 bases separates the germline ends of V and J, which lose 1 base and 6 bases respectively. There are 13 amino acids in the CDR3, from cysteine to phenylalanine inclusive. Just CDR3 DNA is preserved here, 39 bases in frame from base 1. What the authors observed across the whole study: Participants were mostly white British, with more females than males. The authors suggested clonal diversity may have been underestimated. Nearly half of unique spike-specific TCRs reportedly recognized epitopes outside regions mutated in the B.1.351 and B.1.1.7 variants. Conclusions about previously exposed vaccinees are limited because only five to seven AZD1222 recipients were SARS-CoV-2 seropositive at baseline. In the small 56-69-year group, the increase in depth fell short of significance, most likely because of low power. A significant rise in spike-specific TCR breadth and depth was observed after two AZD1222 doses relative to day 0 and relative to MenACWY recipients. Because no day 14 peak-response samples were available, repertoires were characterized only after the peak T cell response. The vaccine-associated CD4 TCRs covered the entire spike protein, and the dominant responses fell in regions 160-218 and 743-854.

The TCR was taken from an adult in good health. The V and J genes are TRBV6-1 and TRBJ1-2; the D gene assignment is ambiguous. The specimen comprised peripheral blood, sampled on day 0 of AZD1222 vaccination. The CDR3 region has the sequence CASSEGETDGYTF. The sequenced DNA: TGTGCCAGCAGTGAAGGGGAGACTGATGGCTACACCTTC.